This is a list of T cell receptor beta chains from one sample in a study of tumor-infiltrating lymphocytes in primary liver carcinoma. Each CDR3 protein is one row after TCRdb ran MiXCR on the multiplex PCR reads. The sample has approximately 120,000 distinct CDR3 sequences, under 65% seen once. Sample: liver tumor tissue from sampling region 3. The receptors shown here come from an older woman with primary liver carcinoma and hepatitis B virus infection. Each CDR3 is given with its conserved first and last residue. A D gene is named only where the DNA matches it firmly. For some rows the clone size is stated as once, few or many, or as a class when expanded; others skip it.

j_gene | v_gene | abundance | d_gene | CDR3aa | CDR3nt
TRBJ2-1 | TRBV19 | - | TRBD2 | CASSISPDTSGKYNEQFF | TGTGCCAGTAGTATAAGCCCAGATACTAGCGGGAAATACAATGAGCAGTTCTTC
TRBJ2-3 | TRBV6-6 | once | TRBD2 | CAGSPPGLAGDTQYF | TGTGCTGGCAGTCCCCCCGGACTAGCGGGAGATACGCAGTATTTT
TRBJ1-2 | TRBV5-6 | many | - | CASSLRVGYGYTF | TGTGCCAGCAGCTTGAGAGTGGGCTATGGCTACACCTTC
TRBJ2-7 | TRBV12-3/TRBV12-4 | - | - | CASNSGASSYEQYF | TGTGCCAGCAATTCGGGGGCGTCCTCCTACGAGCAGTACTTC
TRBJ2-1 | TRBV11-3 | - | TRBD2 | CASSSGGRAAEQFF | TGTGCCAGCAGCTCTGGCGGGAGGGCCGCGGAGCAGTTTTTC
TRBJ2-3 | TRBV29-1 | - | TRBD2 | CSVRGLAVSTDTHYF | TGCAGCGTCCGAGGACTAGCGGTCAGCACAGATACGCATTATTTT
TRBJ1-1 | TRBV11-2 | - | - | CTSRTGARGTEAFF | TGTACCAGCAGAACCGGGGCCAGAGGAACTGAAGCTTTCTTT
TRBJ2-3 | TRBV4-1 | - | - | CASSQEWQGGHGDTQYF | TGCGCCAGCAGCCAAGAATGGCAGGGAGGACATGGAGATACGCAGTATTTT
TRBJ2-3 | TRBV28 | - | TRBD2 | CATKLAGSTDTQYF | TGTGCCACCAAACTAGCGGGGAGCACAGATACGCAGTATTTT
TRBJ1-5 | TRBV6-1 | - | - | CASSSRALGNKPQHF | TGTGCCAGCAGTTCCAGGGCTTTGGGCAATAAGCCCCAGCATTTT
TRBJ2-3 | TRBV6-2/TRBV6-3 | - | - | CAGSYYTDTQYF | TGTGCCGGTAGTTACTACACGGATACGCAGTATTTT
TRBJ1-3 | TRBV4-1 | - | - | CASSQQRGLPGNTIYF | TGCGCCAGCAGCCAACAAAGGGGACTACCTGGGAACACCATATATTTT
TRBJ2-5 | TRBV18 | few | TRBD1 | CASSRDRKETQYF | TGTGCCAGCTCCCGGGACAGGAAAGAGACCCAGTACTTC
TRBJ2-2 | TRBV7-3 | many | TRBD2 | CASSLTAGGVTGELFF | TGTGCCAGCAGCTTAACTGCGGGAGGGGTCACCGGGGAGCTGTTTTTT
TRBJ1-3 | TRBV12-3/TRBV12-4 | - | - | CARSLRGARDTIYF | TGTGCCAGAAGTTTACGAGGTGCTCGAGACACCATATATTTT
TRBJ1-5 | TRBV2 | - | - | CASSQQGIGNQPQHF | TGTGCCAGCAGTCAGCAGGGAATTGGGAATCAGCCCCAGCATTTT
TRBJ2-7 | TRBV6-5 | - | TRBD2 | CASSPGTSLSYEQYF | TGTGCCAGCAGTCCCGGGACTAGCCTCTCCTACGAGCAGTACTTC
TRBJ2-2 | TRBV2 | - | TRBD1 | CASLSDGQGETGELFF | TGTGCCAGCTTGAGTGACGGACAGGGGGAAACCGGGGAGCTGTTTTTT
TRBJ1-2 | TRBV7-9 | - | TRBD1 | CANSRGDRYGYTF | TGTGCCAACAGCCGGGGGGACAGATATGGCTACACCTTC
TRBJ2-1 | TRBV29-1 | - | - | CSVRPASGTSRKSVQFF | TGCAGCGTCCGCCCGGCTAGTGGGACGTCCCGAAAGAGTGTGCAGTTCTTC
TRBJ2-1 | TRBV11-3 | medium-sized | - | CASSAQGSYNEQFF | TGTGCCAGCAGCGCTCAGGGCTCCTACAATGAGCAGTTCTTC
TRBJ2-7 | TRBV4-2 | - | TRBD2 | CASSRESAGGSYEQCF | TGTGCCAGCAGCCGAGAATCGGCGGGAGGTAGCTACGAGCAGTGCTTC
TRBJ2-3 | TRBV11-2 | - | - | CASSSIPGATDTRYF | TGTGCCAGCAGCTCAATACCCGGCGCTACGGATACGCGGTATTTT
TRBJ2-7 | TRBV18 | once | TRBD1 | CASSPCRGLRQGAEEQYF | TGTGCCAGCTCACCTTGTCGCGGGTTACGACAGGGGGCGGAGGAGCAGTACTTC
TRBJ2-7 | TRBV4-2 | - | TRBD2 | CVSSPSVGGRKPASLHEQYF | TGTGTCAGCAGCCCATCGGTCGGCGGGAGGAAACCGGCTTCCCTCCACGAGCAGTACTTC
TRBJ1-6 | TRBV28 | - | - | CASSSREGTYSPLHF | TGTGCCAGCAGTTCCCGGGAGGGGACTTATTCACCCCTCCACTTT
TRBJ2-2 | TRBV20-1 | - | TRBD2 | CSARDSPGLAGGTGELYF | TGCAGTGCTAGAGATTCTCCAGGACTAGCGGGAGGCACCGGGGAGCTGTATTTT
TRBJ2-7 | TRBV6-2/TRBV6-3 | - | TRBD1 | CASSPGTGGDKQYF | TGTGCCAGCAGCCCGGGGACAGGGGGCGACAAGCAGTACTTC
TRBJ2-7 | TRBV16 | - | TRBD1 | CASSRSSGDRVRF | TGTGCCAGCAGCCGCTCTTCCGGCGACAGGGTTCGCTTC
TRBJ1-2 | TRBV30 | many | - | CAWSMGNYGYTF | TGTGCCTGGAGTATGGGTAACTATGGCTACACCTTC
TRBJ2-2 | TRBV6-5 | - | TRBD2 | CVSGASGTRSTGELFF | TGTGTCAGCGGTGCCTCCGGGACTAGGTCCACCGGGGAGCTGTTTTTT
TRBJ2-5 | TRBV29-1 | many | - | CSGTRQETQYF | TGCAGCGGGACCCGGCAAGAGACCCAGTACTTC
TRBJ2-1 | TRBV15 | few | TRBD2 | CATSRNPRGSVNEQFF | TGTGCCACCAGCAGAAACCCTCGCGGGAGCGTAAATGAGCAGTTCTTC
TRBJ2-2 | TRBV18 | few | - | CASSPRVNTGELFF | TGTGCCAGCTCACCAAGGGTGAACACCGGGGAGCTGTTTTTT
TRBJ2-7 | TRBV10-1 | many | - | CASSEAHLAEQYF | TGCGCCAGCAGTGAGGCACACCTCGCTGAGCAGTACTTC
TRBJ2-5 | TRBV12-3/TRBV12-4 | once | - | CASSLGSWGWATQYF | TGTGCCAGCAGTTTGGGGTCATGGGGATGGGCGACCCAGTACTTC
TRBJ1-2 | TRBV21-1 | - | - | CVSSLNRDSHYGYTF | TGTGTCAGCAGCCTAAACCGGGACAGTCACTATGGCTACACCTTC
TRBJ2-1 | TRBV28 | once | TRBD2 | CASSSRLAGSNEQFF | TGTGCCAGCAGTTCCAGACTAGCGGGATCCAATGAGCAGTTCTTC
TRBJ2-2 | TRBV6-1 | few | - | CARGGAGTGELFF | TGTGCCAGGGGCGGCGCGGGCACCGGGGAGCTGTTTTTT
TRBJ1-1 | TRBV6-2/TRBV6-3 | many | TRBD1 | CASNSRGDRAAFF | TGTGCCAGCAATAGCAGAGGGGACAGGGCAGCTTTCTTT
TRBJ1-2 | TRBV5-5 | many | - | CASSFDSRGYTF | TGTGCCAGCAGCTTCGACAGTCGCGGCTACACCTTC
TRBJ2-1 | TRBV11-2 | - | - | CASSLSGFDNEQFF | TGTGCCAGCAGCTTGTCGGGGTTCGACAATGAGCAGTTCTTC
TRBJ1-2 | TRBV28 | few | - | CGGGLKVYGYTF | TGTGGGGGGGGGCTTAAAGTCTATGGCTACACCTTC
TRBJ2-1 | TRBV28 | - | TRBD2 | CAGRIAGGRSYKEQFF | TGTGCCGGCAGAATAGCGGGAGGGCGGTCCTACAAAGAGCAGTTCTTC
TRBJ2-3 | TRBV10-3 | once | - | CVISESTWRSTVTQYF | TGTGTCATCAGTGAGTCGACTTGGCGGAGTACAGTTACGCAGTATTTT
TRBJ2-3 | TRBV11-2 | - | - | CASSLDGADTPYF | TGTGCCAGCAGCTTAGACGGGGCAGATACGCCATATTTT
TRBJ1-1 | TRBV11-3 | - | - | CASSPFPVSRAFF | TGTGCCAGCAGCCCCTTCCCGGTCAGCAGGGCTTTCTTT
TRBJ2-5 | TRBV4-2 | - | TRBD2 | CTSSPAGLAEQETQYF | TGTACCAGCAGCCCTGCGGGACTAGCGGAACAAGAGACCCAGTACTTC
TRBJ2-7 | TRBV29-1 | - | TRBD1 | CSVEGTVIPYEQYF | TGTAGCGTTGAGGGGACAGTCATCCCTTACGAGCAGTACTTC
TRBJ1-1 | TRBV29-1 | - | - | CSISRGVESFF | TGCAGCATATCACGAGGAGTCGAATCTTTCTTT
TRBJ2-7 | TRBV11-2 | once | TRBD1 | CASNLAQGSTYEQYF | TGTGCCAGCAACTTAGCACAGGGGTCCACTTACGAGCAGTACTTC
TRBJ2-7 | TRBV29-1 | many | TRBD1 | CSVRTGGTNEQYF | TGCAGCGTTCGGACAGGGGGTACGAACGAGCAGTACTTC
TRBJ2-1 | TRBV29-1 | few | - | CSSSLASGWGQFF | TGCAGCTCTTCGCTAGCGTCAGGCTGGGGGCAGTTCTTC